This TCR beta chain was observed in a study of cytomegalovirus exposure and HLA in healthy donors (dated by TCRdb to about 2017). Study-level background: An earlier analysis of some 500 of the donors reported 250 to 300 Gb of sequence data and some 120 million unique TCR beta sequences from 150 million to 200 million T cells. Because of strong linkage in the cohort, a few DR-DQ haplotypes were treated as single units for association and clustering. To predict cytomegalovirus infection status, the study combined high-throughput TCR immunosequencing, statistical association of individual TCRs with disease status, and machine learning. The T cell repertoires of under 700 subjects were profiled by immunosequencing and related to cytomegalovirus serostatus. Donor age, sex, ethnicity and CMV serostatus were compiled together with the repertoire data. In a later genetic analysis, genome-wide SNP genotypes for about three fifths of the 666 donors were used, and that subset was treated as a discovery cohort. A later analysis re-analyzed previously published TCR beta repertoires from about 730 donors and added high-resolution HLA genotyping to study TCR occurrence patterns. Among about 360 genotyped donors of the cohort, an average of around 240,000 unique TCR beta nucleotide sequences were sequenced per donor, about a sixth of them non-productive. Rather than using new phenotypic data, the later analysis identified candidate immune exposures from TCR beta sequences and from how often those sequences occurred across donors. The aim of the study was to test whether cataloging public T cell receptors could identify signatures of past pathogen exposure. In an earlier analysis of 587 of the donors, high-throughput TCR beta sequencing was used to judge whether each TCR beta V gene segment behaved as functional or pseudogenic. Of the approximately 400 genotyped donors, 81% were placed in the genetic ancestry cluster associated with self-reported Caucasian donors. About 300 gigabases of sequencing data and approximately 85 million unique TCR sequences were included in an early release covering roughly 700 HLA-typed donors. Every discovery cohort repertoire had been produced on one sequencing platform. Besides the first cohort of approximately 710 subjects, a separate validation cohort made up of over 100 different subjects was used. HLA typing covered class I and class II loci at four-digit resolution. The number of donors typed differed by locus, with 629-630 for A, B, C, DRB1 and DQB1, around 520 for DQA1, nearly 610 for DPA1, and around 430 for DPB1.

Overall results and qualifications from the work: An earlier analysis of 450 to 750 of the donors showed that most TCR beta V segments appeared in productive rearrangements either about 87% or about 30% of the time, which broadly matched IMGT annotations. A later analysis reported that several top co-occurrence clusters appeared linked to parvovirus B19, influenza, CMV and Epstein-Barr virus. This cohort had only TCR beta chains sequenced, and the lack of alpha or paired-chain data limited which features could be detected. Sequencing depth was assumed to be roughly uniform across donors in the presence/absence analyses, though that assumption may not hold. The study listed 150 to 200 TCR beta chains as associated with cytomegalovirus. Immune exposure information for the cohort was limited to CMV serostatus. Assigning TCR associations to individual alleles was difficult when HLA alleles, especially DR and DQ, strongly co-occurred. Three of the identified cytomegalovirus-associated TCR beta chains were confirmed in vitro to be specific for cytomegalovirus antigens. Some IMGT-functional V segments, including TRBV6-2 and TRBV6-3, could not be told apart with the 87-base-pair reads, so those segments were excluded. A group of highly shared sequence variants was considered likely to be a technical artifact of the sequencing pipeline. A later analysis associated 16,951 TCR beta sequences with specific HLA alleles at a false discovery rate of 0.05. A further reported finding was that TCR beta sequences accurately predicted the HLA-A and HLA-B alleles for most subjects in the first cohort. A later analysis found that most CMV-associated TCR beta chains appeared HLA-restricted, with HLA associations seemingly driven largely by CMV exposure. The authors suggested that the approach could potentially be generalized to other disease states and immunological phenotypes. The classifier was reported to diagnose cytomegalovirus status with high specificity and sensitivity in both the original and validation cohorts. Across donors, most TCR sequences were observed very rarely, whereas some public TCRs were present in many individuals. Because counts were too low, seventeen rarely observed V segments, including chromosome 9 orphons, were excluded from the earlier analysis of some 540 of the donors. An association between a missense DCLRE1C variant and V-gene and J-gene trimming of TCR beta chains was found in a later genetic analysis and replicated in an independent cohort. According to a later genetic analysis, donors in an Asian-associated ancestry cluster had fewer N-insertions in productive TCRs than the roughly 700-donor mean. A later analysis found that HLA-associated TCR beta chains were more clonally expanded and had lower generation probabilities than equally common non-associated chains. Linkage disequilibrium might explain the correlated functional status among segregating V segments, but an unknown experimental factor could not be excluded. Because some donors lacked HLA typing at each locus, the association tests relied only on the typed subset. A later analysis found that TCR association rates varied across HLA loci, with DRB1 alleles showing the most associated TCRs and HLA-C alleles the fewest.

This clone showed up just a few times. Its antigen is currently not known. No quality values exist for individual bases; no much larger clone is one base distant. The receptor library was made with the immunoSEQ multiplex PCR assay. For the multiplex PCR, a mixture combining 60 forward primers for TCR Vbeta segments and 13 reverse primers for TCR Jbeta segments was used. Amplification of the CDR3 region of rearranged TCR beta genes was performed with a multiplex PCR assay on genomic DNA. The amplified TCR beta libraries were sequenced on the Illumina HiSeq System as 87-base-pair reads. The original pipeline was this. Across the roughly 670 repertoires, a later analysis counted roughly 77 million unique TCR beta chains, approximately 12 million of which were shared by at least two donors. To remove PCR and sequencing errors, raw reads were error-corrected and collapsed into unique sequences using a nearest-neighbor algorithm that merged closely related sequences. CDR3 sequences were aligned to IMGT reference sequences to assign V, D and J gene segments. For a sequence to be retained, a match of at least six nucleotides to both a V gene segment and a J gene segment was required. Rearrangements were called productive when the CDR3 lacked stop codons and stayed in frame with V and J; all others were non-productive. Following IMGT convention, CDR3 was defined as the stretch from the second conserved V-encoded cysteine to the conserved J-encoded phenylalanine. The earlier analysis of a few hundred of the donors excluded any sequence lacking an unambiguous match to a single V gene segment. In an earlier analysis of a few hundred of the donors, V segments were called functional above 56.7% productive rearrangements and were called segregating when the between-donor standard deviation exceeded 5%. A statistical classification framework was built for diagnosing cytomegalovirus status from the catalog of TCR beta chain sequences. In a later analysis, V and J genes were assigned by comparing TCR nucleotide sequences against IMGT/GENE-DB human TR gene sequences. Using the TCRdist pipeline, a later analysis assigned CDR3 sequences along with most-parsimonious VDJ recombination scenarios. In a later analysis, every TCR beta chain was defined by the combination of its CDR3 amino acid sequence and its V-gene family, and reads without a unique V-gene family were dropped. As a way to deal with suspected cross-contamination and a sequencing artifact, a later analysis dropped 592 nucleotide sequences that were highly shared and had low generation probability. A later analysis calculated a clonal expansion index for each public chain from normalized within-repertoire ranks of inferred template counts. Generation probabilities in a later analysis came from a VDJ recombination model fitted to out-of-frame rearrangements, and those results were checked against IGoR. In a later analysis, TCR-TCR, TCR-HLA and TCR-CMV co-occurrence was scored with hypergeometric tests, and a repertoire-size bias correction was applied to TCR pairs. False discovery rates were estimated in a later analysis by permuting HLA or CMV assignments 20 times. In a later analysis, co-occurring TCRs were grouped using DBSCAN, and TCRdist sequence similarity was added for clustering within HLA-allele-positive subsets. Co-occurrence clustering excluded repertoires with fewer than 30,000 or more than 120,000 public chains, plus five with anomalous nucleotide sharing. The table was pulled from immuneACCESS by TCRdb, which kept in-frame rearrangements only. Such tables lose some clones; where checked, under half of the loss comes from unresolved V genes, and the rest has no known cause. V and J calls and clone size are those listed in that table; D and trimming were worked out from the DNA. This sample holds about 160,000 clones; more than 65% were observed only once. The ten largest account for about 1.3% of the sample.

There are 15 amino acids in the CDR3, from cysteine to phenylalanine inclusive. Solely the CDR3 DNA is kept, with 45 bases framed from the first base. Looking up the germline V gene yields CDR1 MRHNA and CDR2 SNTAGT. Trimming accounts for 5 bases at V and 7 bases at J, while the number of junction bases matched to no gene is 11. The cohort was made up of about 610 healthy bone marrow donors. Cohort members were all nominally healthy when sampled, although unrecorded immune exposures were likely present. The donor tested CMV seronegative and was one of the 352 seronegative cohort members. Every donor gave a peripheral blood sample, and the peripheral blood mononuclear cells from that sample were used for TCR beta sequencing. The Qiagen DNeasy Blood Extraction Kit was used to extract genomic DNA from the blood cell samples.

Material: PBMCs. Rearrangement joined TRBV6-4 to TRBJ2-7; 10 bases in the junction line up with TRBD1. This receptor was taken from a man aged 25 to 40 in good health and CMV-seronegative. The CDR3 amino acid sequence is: CASSPQGQGIWEQYF. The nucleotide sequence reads TGTGCCAGCAGTCCACAGGGACAGGGGATTTGGGAGCAGTACTTC.